One and the same sample provided the 6 T cell receptor beta chains below, sequenced in a study of OX40 agonist ivuxolimab in advanced cancers. Repertoires were generated with immunoSEQ multiplex PCR, while TCRdb's copy carries only in-frame clones and drops some. The sample consists of around 66,000 clones, about nine tenths of them appearing once. Here the sequenced sample was CD4+ or CD8+ T cells sorted from blood, taken in a trial of the OX40 agonist ivuxolimab. The receptors derive from an adult with an advanced solid tumor such as melanoma, head and neck, liver or kidney cancer.

The chain uses TRBV19 and TRBJ2-1, with TRBD2 matching 13 bases. The CDR3 extends over 18 amino acids. V dropped 3 bases and J dropped 10; count of bases not matched to a gene: 15. Germline V gene lookup returns CDR1 LNHDA and CDR2 SQIVND (reference sequence). CDR3 sequence reads: CASSIGLVGLAGAWEQFF. The CDR3 DNA reads TGTGCCAGTAGTATTGGTCTTGTAGGACTAGCGGGAGCTTGGGAGCAGTTCTTC.

This chain connects TRBV21-1 to TRBJ2-3; no check of the table's D call, TRBD2, against the DNA was made. TRBV21-1 is classified as a pseudogene. The CDR3 spans 15 residues. CDR3 region: CASIYSGSLADTQYF. The CDR3 DNA follows: TGTGCCAGCATCTATAGCGGGAGTCTCGCAGATACGCAGTATTTT.

The chain joins TRBV9 to TRBJ2-7; weak D call: TRBD1 (6 bases). The CDR3 runs to 13 residues. Trimming stripped 2 bases from V and 6 bases from J, with 12 bases between. Germline loops: CDR1 SGDLS, CDR2 YYNGEE. The CDR3 spells CASSVTGWGEQYF. CDR3 DNA: TGTGCCAGCAGCGTCACAGGGTGGGGCGAGCAGTACTTC.

The chain employs TRBV9 and TRBJ1-6; perhaps TRBD1 as D (5 bases). V lost 3 bases to trimming and J lost 10 bases, with 17 bases between them. Per germline, CDR1 SGDLS and CDR2 YYNGEE. This CDR3 region has 15 residues. Here the CDR3 reads CASSAEGFHGSPLHF. In DNA, the CDR3 is TGTGCCAGCAGCGCAGAGGGGTTCCACGGCTCACCCCTCCACTTT.

The chain joins TRBV6-1 to TRBJ2-5; perhaps TRBD2 as D (6 bases). Germline V lookup: CDR1 MNHNS, CDR2 SASEGT. This CDR3 comprises 13 residues. V was cut by 3 bases and J by 5 bases, with 10 bases left in between. The CDR3 sequence is CASSERRAETQYF. The CDR3 DNA sequence: TGTGCCAGCAGTGAGAGGAGGGCGGAGACCCAGTACTTC.

The J gene is TRBJ2-4, the V gene TRBV27; 8 bases map to TRBD1. V was pared by 5 bases and J by 5 bases, with 5 bases of the junction left unmatched. The CDR3 covers 14 residues. Germline V lookup: CDR1 MNHEY, CDR2 SMNVEV (reference sequence). Written as DNA, the CDR3 is TGTGCCAGCAGTCCAGGACAGGGTCAAAACATTCAGTACTTC. This encodes CASSPGQGQNIQYF.